Each of the 13 T cell receptor beta chains below was sequenced from the same sample in a study of cytomegalovirus exposure and HLA in healthy donors. Sequenced by immunoSEQ multiplex PCR; TCRdb stores in-frame clones only, minus some. The sample lists 150,000 or so clones, roughly 90% occurring once. What was sequenced was PBMCs. These receptor sequences come from a man aged 18 to 35 in good health and CMV-seropositive.

This clone is medium-sized in the sample. The CDR3 DNA is TGTGCCAGCAGCTTAGCGGGACTCCCTATGCAGTACTTC. It translates to CASSLAGLPMQYF. The gene calls are TRBV13 and TRBJ2-7; D is possibly TRBD2 (6 bases). The germline CDR1 and CDR2 sequences are PRHDT and FYEKMQ (reference sequence). The CDR3 has 13 amino acids. V was pared by 1 base and J by 9 bases, with 13 bases between.

The V and J genes are TRBV18 and TRBJ2-7, with a weak D call TRBD2 (7 bases). Germline V gene sequence: CDR1 KGHSH, CDR2 LQKENI. The CDR3 covers 15 residues. The V and J ends lost 2 bases and 6 bases respectively, with 17 bases between them. CDR3 sequence reads: CASSPGGGPSGEQYF. CDR3 nucleotides: TGTGCCAGCTCACCAGGCGGGGGCCCCTCGGGCGAGCAGTACTTC.

The J gene is TRBJ2-5, the V gene TRBV21-1; the table's D call of TRBD2 was not tested on the DNA. TRBV21-1 is shown as a pseudogene. This CDR3 comprises 22 residues. CDR3 loop: CASSRTPEKRTSGGTRGETQYF. CDR3 nucleotides: TGTGCCAGCAGCCGGACCCCAGAAAAAAGGACTAGCGGGGGAACACGGGGAGAGACCCAGTACTTC.

The sample holds one count of this clone. The chain links TRBV5-1 to TRBJ2-7, with TRBD2 matching over 11 bases. Germline trimming cut 0 bases from V and 2 bases from J; bases unmatched to any gene: 10. Germline CDR1 is SGHRS and CDR2 is YFSETQ. The CDR3 runs to 18 residues. Written as DNA, the CDR3 is TGCGCCAGCAGCTTGGATTTAGCGGGAGGGGTCAGGGCCTACGAGCAGTACTTC. Translated, it gives CASSLDLAGGVRAYEQYF.

The gene calls are TRBV7-9 and TRBJ1-1; a possible D gene is TRBD1 (6 bases). CDR3 size: 13 residues. The ends were cut back, 5 bases at V and 1 base at J, with 8 bases in the middle. The germline V gene encodes CDR1 SEHNR and CDR2 FQNEAQ (reference sequence). The CDR3 sequence: CASSPGQNTEAFF. The DNA of the CDR3 is TGTGCCAGCAGCCCGGGACAGAACACTGAAGCTTTCTTT.

This clone was counted only a few times. The gene calls are TRBV18 and TRBJ2-7, with D perhaps matching TRBD1 (6 bases). Trimming stripped 6 bases from V and 6 bases from J, with 21 bases between. This CDR3 region has 15 residues. The germline V gene has CDR1 KGHSH and CDR2 LQKENI. CDR3 coding DNA: TGTGCCAGCTCCCAGTCGACAGGTGGGGGCCTCGAGCAGTACTTC. Amino acid sequence: CASSQSTGGGLEQYF.

This clone appeared once. The chain uses TRBV4-3 and TRBJ2-3, with 9 bases lining up with TRBD1. J gave up 4 bases and V 4 bases, and 12 bases lay outside the gene matches. The CDR3 is 17 residues long. CDR1 and CDR2 (germline): LGHNA, YSLEER. CDR3: CASSPGFGTGRADTQYF. The CDR3 region has the DNA TGCGCCAGCAGCCCCGGGTTTGGGACAGGGCGGGCAGATACGCAGTATTTT.

This clone was found once. V usage is TRBV10-2 and J usage is TRBJ1-3, with D possibly TRBD1 on 5 matching bases. Germline V lookup: CDR1 WSHSY, CDR2 SAAADI. The CDR3 has 15 residues. V dropped 3 bases and J dropped 4 bases, with 13 bases sitting between them. The CDR3: CASSDGWGAGNTIYF. Written as DNA, the CDR3 is TGCGCCAGCAGTGATGGTTGGGGCGCAGGAAACACCATATATTTT.

The CDR3 bases are TGTGCCAGCAGTGATTGGAGGAATTCGAACACTGAAGCTTTCTTT. Amino acid sequence: CASSDWRNSNTEAFF. This chain joins TRBV6-1 and TRBJ1-1; no clear D gene. Trimming cost V 3 bases and J 1 base, with 12 bases left between them. This CDR3 spans 15 amino acids. Looked up from germline, CDR1 is MNHNS and CDR2 is SASEGT.

The rearrangement links TRBV4-3 to TRBJ1-6; unclear D gene. Germline assignment: CDR1 LGHNA and CDR2 YSLEER. The CDR3 has 14 residues. Trimming took off 1 base at V and 3 bases at J, with 4 bases between the two ends. CDR3 nucleotides: TGCGCCAGCAGCCAAGTACTCTATAATTCACCCCTCCACTTT. Its translation: CASSQVLYNSPLHF.

This chain uses TRBV4-1 with TRBJ1-5; 9 positions agree with TRBD1. Trimming removed 2 bases from V and 2 bases from J; junction bases left unmatched: 4. The germline V gene has CDR1 MGHRA and CDR2 YSYEKL. The CDR3 extends over 16 amino acids. The CDR3 region has the DNA TGCGCCAGCAGCCAACCGACAGGGGGGCGCAATCAGCCCCAGCATTTT. Protein product: CASSQPTGGRNQPQHF.

This clone turned up a few times. The chain uses TRBV10-2 and TRBJ1-4; TRBD1 aligns across 9 bases. The CDR3 contains 13 residues. The germline V gene encodes CDR1 WSHSY and CDR2 SAAADI. V shed 9 bases, J shed 5 bases, and the junction held 4 bases outside the gene matches. This CDR3 reads CASADRGNEKLFF. The CDR3 DNA sequence: TGCGCCAGTGCCGACAGGGGGAATGAAAAACTGTTTTTT.

The chain combines TRBV30 with TRBJ2-1; 11 bases align to TRBD1. CDR3 length: 16 residues. Germline V gene lookup returns CDR1 GTSNPN and CDR2 SVGIG (reference sequence). The V and J ends lost 4 bases and 12 bases, in that order; junction bases with no gene match: 17. CDR3 sequence (DNA): TGTGCCTGGACCCCGTCCGGGACAGGGGGTTTGGGGGTGCAGTTCTTC. It is translated as CAWTPSGTGGLGVQFF.